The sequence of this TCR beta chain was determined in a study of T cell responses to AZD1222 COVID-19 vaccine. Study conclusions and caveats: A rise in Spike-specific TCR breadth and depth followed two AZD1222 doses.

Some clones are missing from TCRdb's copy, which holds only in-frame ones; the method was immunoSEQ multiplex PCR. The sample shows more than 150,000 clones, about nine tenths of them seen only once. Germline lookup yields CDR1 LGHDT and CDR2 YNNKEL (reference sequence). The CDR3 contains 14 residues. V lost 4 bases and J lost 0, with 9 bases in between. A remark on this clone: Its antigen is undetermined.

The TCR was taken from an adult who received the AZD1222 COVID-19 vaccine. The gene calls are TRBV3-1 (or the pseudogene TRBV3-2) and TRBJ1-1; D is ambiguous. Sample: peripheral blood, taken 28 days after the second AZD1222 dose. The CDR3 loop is CASSLRSMNTEAFF. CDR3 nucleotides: TGTGCCAGCAGCCTCAGGAGCATGAACACTGAAGCTTTCTTT.